These 31 T cell receptor beta chains were sequenced from one sample in a study of T cells in Graves' hyperthyroidism and ophthalmopathy. Authors of the study amplified TCR beta CDR3 regions from RNA transcripts. First-round RT-PCR of the TCR CDR3 relied on the HTBI primer set. TCRdb re-derived calls from the multiplex PCR reads in MiXCR, one entry per CDR3 protein. The sample holds 300,000 to 400,000 distinct CDR3 sequences, more than 11% seen once. The sequencing input was blood. All receptors derive from a woman aged 55-70 years with Graves' hyperthyroidism.

This clonotype was seen ten or more times. The V call is TRBV27, the J call TRBJ1-5, with D perhaps TRBD1 (5 bases). The germline V and J ends were trimmed by 6 bases and 2 bases, with 14 bases remaining between them. Germline V gene sequence: CDR1 MNHEY, CDR2 SMNVEV (reference sequence). This CDR3 is 15 amino acids long. CDR3 amino acids: CASSQGRAGNQPQHF. In nucleotides, the CDR3 is TGTGCCAGCAGCCAGGGACGAGCAGGCAATCAGCCCCAGCATTTT.

The chain uses TRBV28 and TRBJ2-3; 9 nucleotides match TRBD2. Unmatched junction bases numbered 13, after V lost 7 bases and J lost 2 bases. This CDR3 is 17 amino acids long. The germline V gene has CDR1 MDHEN and CDR2 SYDVKM. CDR3 region: CASTPLLLAGHTDTQYF. The CDR3 DNA follows: TGTGCCAGCACTCCCCTTCTACTAGCGGGCCACACAGATACGCAGTATTTT.

This clonotype was detected many times. The CDR3, as DNA: TGTGCCAGCATTAGTCCGACGACTAGCGGGAGCAGGAATGAGCAGTTCTTC. This sequence encodes CASISPTTSGSRNEQFF. This chain uses TRBV12-3 or TRBV12-4 with TRBJ2-1, with 12 bases that match TRBD2. The CDR3 length is 17 residues. The ends lost 7 bases at V and 7 bases at J; junction bases unmatched: 14.

The rearrangement uses TRBV5-8 and TRBJ1-5, with D perhaps matching TRBD1 (5 bases). Germline values: CDR1 SGHTS, CDR2 YDEGEE. Deletions cut 4 bases from V and 1 base from J, with 9 bases between. This CDR3 has 14 amino acids. The CDR3 spells CASSPEGSNQPQHF. The CDR3 DNA reads TGTGCCAGCAGCCCCGAGGGGAGCAATCAGCCCCAGCATTTT.

Ten or more counts support this clonotype. V gene TRBV2 combines with J gene TRBJ2-7; D is tentatively TRBD1 or TRBD2 (5 bases each). Germline lookup yields CDR1 SNHLY and CDR2 FYNNEI. Trimming shortened V by 8 bases and J by 6 bases, and 23 bases separated the two germline ends. CDR3 size: 15 residues. DNA of the CDR3: TGTGCCAGCCTTGACGGGATGGAGAGGGGTAGCGAGCAGTACTTC. Its translation is CASLDGMERGSEQYF. The variable domain in full, completed from reference TRBV2 and TRBJ2-7, reads EPEVTQTPSHQVTQMGQEVILRCVPISNHLYFYWYRQILGQKVEFLVSFYNNEISEKSEIFDDQFSVERPDGSNFTLKIRSTKLEDSAMYFCASLDGMERGSEQYFGPGTRLTVT.

This clonotype was counted many times. The chain couples TRBV19 to TRBJ1-1, with a tentative D call TRBD1 (6 bases). Germline CDR1 LNHDA, CDR2 SQIVND (reference sequence). Trimming cost V 5 bases and J 1 base, with 14 bases left between them. The CDR3 loop spans 15 amino acids. CDR3: CASSHPGGPNTEAFF. In DNA form, the CDR3 reads TGTGCCAGTAGTCACCCGGGGGGGCCGAACACTGAAGCTTTCTTT. The complete variable domain, with remaining parts taken from reference TRBV19 and TRBJ1-1, reads DGGITQSPKYLFRKEGQNVTLSCEQNLNHDAMYWYRQDPGQGLRLIYYSQIVNDFQKGDIAEGYSVSREKKESFPLTVTSAQKNPTAFYLCASSHPGGPNTEAFFGQGTRLTVV.

This clonotype was counted many times. The J gene is TRBJ1-1, the V gene TRBV6-5, with no clear D. In germline, CDR1 is MNHEY, CDR2 SVGAGI. V was pared by 2 bases and J by 0 bases, with 10 bases between. The CDR3 is made up of 15 amino acids. The CDR3 DNA reads as TGTGCCAGCAGTTACAGAGCCAGGTTGAACACTGAAGCTTTCTTT. Translating gives CASSYRARLNTEAFF.

To note about this clonotype: No conserved phenylalanine or tryptophan is present at the end of the CDR3, so a read error is the likely explanation. The DNA is left out, because the CDR3 cannot be placed on it with certainty; the CDR3 is given as TCRdb lists it. This sequence joins TRBV11-2 and TRBJ2-1; the table gives TRBD2 as D, unverified against the DNA. Per the germline V gene, CDR1 is SGHAT and CDR2 is FQNNGV. The CDR3 has 22 residues if both end residues are counted. The CDR3 is CASSFYICSAKGLADPYNEQFS.

As concerns this clonotype: This may come from a read error, since a much larger clone is one base off. The conserved final phenylalanine or tryptophan is absent from the CDR3, which likely points to a read error. CDR3 bases: TGTGCCAGCAGCCAAGATAGGGGAGGGGCGGGATATGGCTACACCTCC. It specifies CASSQDRGGAGYGYTS. This chain joins TRBV3-1 and TRBJ1-2, with D possibly matching TRBD1 (5 bases). V gave up 0 bases and J gave up 5 bases, with 16 bases separating them. Germline V gene sequence: CDR1 LGHDT, CDR2 YNNKEL (reference sequence). This CDR3 is 16 amino acids long.

With regard to this clonotype: A much larger clone is a single base away; this may be a read error. Lacking the conserved final phenylalanine or tryptophan, this CDR3 likely reflects a read error. The chain is built from TRBV20-1 and TRBJ2-7; TRBD2 is a possible D gene (5 bases). Looked up from germline, CDR1 is DFQATT and CDR2 is SNEGSKA (reference sequence). The CDR3 contains 13 residues. V dropped 4 bases and J dropped 6 bases, with 16 bases sitting between them. CDR3 coding DNA: TGCAGTGCTACCCCGTGGCGGGCTGCCGAGCAGTACCTC. Translated: CSATPWRAAEQYL.

V and J are TRBV20-1 and TRBJ2-3, with unresolved D. The germline V and J ends were trimmed by 4 bases and 3 bases, with 20 bases remaining between them. CDR3 length: 16 residues. Per the germline V gene, CDR1 is DFQATT and CDR2 is SNEGSKA (reference sequence). The CDR3 loop is CSANIPGLGETDTQYF. As DNA, the CDR3 is TGCAGTGCTAACATACCGGGTCTAGGAGAGACAGATACGCAGTATTTT.

This clonotype was counted many times. The chain carries TRBV28 and TRBJ2-2, with D uncertain. Germline V gives CDR1 MDHEN, CDR2 SYDVKM. Trimming cost V 7 bases and J 3 bases, with 12 bases left between them. This CDR3 spans 14 amino acids. DNA of the CDR3: TGTGCCAGCATGGAGCCTTCCTACACCGGGGAGCTGTTTTTT. Residues: CASMEPSYTGELFF.

This clonotype was seen repeatedly, ten times or more. The genes are TRBV11-2 and TRBJ2-7; TRBD1 aligns across 9 bases. The CDR3 loop spans 13 amino acids. Germline values: CDR1 SGHAT, CDR2 FQNNGV. V was pared by 3 bases and J by 6 bases, with 3 bases of the junction left unmatched. The DNA of the CDR3 is TGTGCCAGCAGCTTTACAGGGGGCGGCGAGCAGTACTTC. It translates to CASSFTGGGEQYF. Complete variable domain (other parts from reference TRBV11-2 and TRBJ2-7): EAGVAQSPRYKIIEKRQSVAFWCNPISGHATLYWYQQILGQGPKLLIQFQNNGVVDDSQLPKDRFSAERLKGVDSTLKIQPAKLEDSAVYLCASSFTGGGEQYFGPGTRLTVT.

In this sample, this clonotype turned up many times. The J gene is TRBJ2-1, the V gene TRBV11-2; TRBD2 aligns across 9 bases. Per the germline V gene, CDR1 is SGHAT and CDR2 is FQNNGV. The trim removed 0 bases at V and 10 bases at J, leaving 10 bases unmatched. CDR3 size: 16 residues. CDR3 DNA sequence: TGTGCCAGCAGCTTAGATATCGGCCTAGCGGGAAACGAGCAGTTCTTC. Translated: CASSLDIGLAGNEQFF.

This clonotype is deemed medium-sized. This sequence joins TRBV11-2 and TRBJ2-7; TRBD2 agrees at 7 bases. Germline V gene lookup returns CDR1 SGHAT and CDR2 FQNNGV. This CDR3 is 16 amino acids long. The ends lost 1 base at V and 4 bases at J; junction bases unmatched: 10. The CDR3 is CASSLGGAGAGYEQYF. The CDR3 DNA reads TGTGCCAGCAGCTTAGGTGGGGCGGGAGCTGGTTACGAGCAGTACTTC. The entire variable domain, with the rest obtained from reference TRBV11-2 and TRBJ2-7, is as follows: EAGVAQSPRYKIIEKRQSVAFWCNPISGHATLYWYQQILGQGPKLLIQFQNNGVVDDSQLPKDRFSAERLKGVDSTLKIQPAKLEDSAVYLCASSLGGAGAGYEQYFGPGTRLTVT.

CDR3 bases: TGTGCCAGCAGCCCACCTGACAGGAAAAACATTCAGTACTTC. Translation gives CASSPPDRKNIQYF. This chain connects TRBV5-4 to TRBJ2-4; a possible D gene is TRBD1 (6 bases). The CDR3 is 14 residues long. Trimming removed 4 bases at V and 4 bases at J, with 12 bases between. CDR1 SGHNT and CDR2 YYREEE come from the germline V gene (reference sequence).

This clonotype was counted a few times. The chain joins TRBV7-9 to TRBJ1-1; tentative D call: TRBD1 (5 bases). Trimming removed 1 base at V and 1 base at J, with 16 bases between. Germline CDR1 SEHNR, CDR2 FQNEAQ (reference sequence). CDR3 length: 17 amino acids. DNA of the CDR3: TGTGCCAGCAGCTTAGTTCGAGGGGTCAGGAGGAACACTGAAGCTTTCTTT. This codes for CASSLVRGVRRNTEAFF.

The rearrangement uses TRBV24-1 and TRBJ2-5; D is perhaps TRBD1 (7 bases). This CDR3 comprises 16 residues. Germline assignment: CDR1 KGHDR and CDR2 SFDVKD. With 4 bases removed from V and 5 bases from J, the gap between germline ends came to 19 bases. CDR3 sequence (DNA): TGTGCCACCAGTGACTCATACAGGGGAGGAGTGGAGACCCAGTACTTC. This sequence encodes CATSDSYRGGVETQYF.

There are many counts of this clonotype. The genes are TRBV20-1 and TRBJ2-1, with TRBD1 matching over 10 bases. This CDR3 comprises 15 residues. Unmatched junction bases numbered 9, after V lost 6 bases and J lost 4 bases. The germline gives CDR1 DFQATT, CDR2 SNEGSKA (reference sequence). The CDR3 region has the DNA TGCAGTGCCGCCGACCGGGACAGGGGTTACAATGAGCAGTTCTTC. This sequence encodes CSAADRDRGYNEQFF.

In this sample, this clonotype turned up many times. The rearrangement joins TRBV3-1 to TRBJ2-6; D may correspond to TRBD1 or TRBD2 (5 bases each). V was clipped by 2 bases and J by 0 bases, with 14 bases between them. Germline V CDR1 and CDR2: LGHDT, YNNKEL (reference sequence). The CDR3 runs 18 residues. The CDR3 nucleotides read TGTGCCAGCAGCCAATCATATGGGACGAGCTCTGGGGCCAACGTCCTGACTTTC. This sequence encodes CASSQSYGTSSGANVLTF. Full variable domain (remainder filled in from reference TRBV3-1 and TRBJ2-6): DTAVSQTPKYLVTQMGNDKSIKCEQNLGHDTMYWYKQDSKKFLKIMFSYNNKELIINETVPNRFSPKSPDKAHLNLHINSLELGDSAVYFCASSQSYGTSSGANVLTFGAGSRLTVL.

The genes are TRBV28 and TRBJ2-7; 8 bases align to TRBD2. This CDR3 has 18 residues. Germline CDR1 and CDR2: MDHEN and SYDVKM. CDR3 sequence (DNA): TGTGCAAGCGGTTCCTTCCTCAGAGGCGGGAGGCCATCCTACGAGCAGTACTTC. Translating gives CASGSFLRGGRPSYEQYF.

The chain has TRBV6-5 and TRBJ2-7; TRBD2 matches 8 bases. This CDR3 has 18 residues. J lost 3 bases, V lost 0 bases, and 13 bases had no gene match. Germline V lookup: CDR1 MNHEY, CDR2 SVGAGI. CDR3 DNA sequence: TGTGCCAGCAGTTACTCAAAGGGGACTAGAATTGGGAGCTACGAGCAGTACTTC. Protein product: CASSYSKGTRIGSYEQYF.

A few counts support this clonotype. The V call is TRBV12-3 or TRBV12-4, the J call TRBJ2-1; 9 bases are a match to TRBD2. The CDR3 spans 14 residues. Trimming cost V 8 bases and J 9 bases; bases outside gene matches: 11. The CDR3 protein is CASGGGEAQGEQFF. Here the CDR3 DNA reads TGTGCCAGCGGCGGGGGGGAGGCCCAGGGTGAGCAGTTCTTC.

As concerns this clonotype: This may arise from a read error, as a much more abundant clone is one base away. The chain employs TRBV18 and TRBJ1-2, with unresolved D. V was pared by 9 bases and J by 5 bases, with 13 bases between. The CDR3 covers 12 residues. Germline V gives CDR1 KGHSH, CDR2 LQKENI. In DNA, the CDR3 is TGTGCCAGTCCAAATAATCTGTATGGCTACACCTTC. This encodes CASPNNLYGYTF. The full variable domain, with the rest looked up from reference TRBV18 and TRBJ1-2, is NAGVMQNPRHLVRRRGQEARLRCSPMKGHSHVYWYRQLPEEGLKFMVYLQKENIIDESGMPKERFSAEFPKEGPSILRIQQVVRGDSAAYFCASPNNLYGYTFGSGTRLTVV.

This clonotype came up a few times. J is TRBJ2-1 and V is TRBV5-4, with 12 positions matching TRBD2. V was pared by 2 bases and J by 6 bases, with 9 bases of the junction left unmatched. From germline, CDR1 is SGHNT and CDR2 YYREEE (reference sequence). This CDR3 spans 17 amino acids. The CDR3 sequence: CASSFRLAGAGVNEQFF. CDR3 bases: TGTGCCAGCAGCTTCAGACTAGCGGGAGCCGGGGTCAATGAGCAGTTCTTC.

The V gene is TRBV20-1, the J gene TRBJ2-7, with D possibly being TRBD2 (7 bases). V was pared by 6 bases and J by 2 bases, with 17 bases between. The V gene's germline CDR1 is DFQATT and CDR2 SNEGSKA (reference sequence). This CDR3 region has 14 residues. The CDR3 DNA reads as TGCAGTGCACGGGCGGGGGCAGGCCCCTACGAGCAGTACTTC. Translation gives CSARAGAGPYEQYF.

The rearrangement links TRBV30 to TRBJ1-1; possibly TRBD1 for D (6 bases). Germline CDR1 and CDR2: GTSNPN and SVGIG (reference sequence). This CDR3 comprises 13 residues. V dropped 8 bases and J dropped 6 bases, with 19 bases sitting between them. CDR3 loop: CALKRGGGAEAFF. The CDR3 nucleotides read TGTGCCCTAAAAAGGGGGGGAGGCGCTGAAGCTTTCTTT.

This clonotype has at least ten counts. The rearrangement joins TRBV2 to TRBJ2-1; 10 positions agree with TRBD2. V lost 5 bases to trimming and J lost 4 bases; unmatched junction nucleotides: 5. This CDR3 contains 15 residues. Germline values: CDR1 SNHLY, CDR2 FYNNEI. The CDR3 region is CASSSTSGKYNEQFF. CDR3 nucleotide sequence: TGTGCCAGCAGTTCCACTAGCGGGAAGTACAATGAGCAGTTCTTC.

This clonotype was seen repeatedly, ten times or more. This chain links TRBV19 with TRBJ2-3; TRBD2 agrees at 8 bases. The CDR3 is 14 amino acids. Germline V CDR1 and CDR2: LNHDA, SQIVND (reference sequence). With V trimmed by 4 bases and J by 6 bases, 6 bases remained unmatched. CDR3 loop: CASSNREGRDTQYF. As DNA, the CDR3 is TGTGCCAGTAGTAACCGGGAGGGCCGCGATACGCAGTATTTT.

This clonotype was seen ten or more times. The chain has TRBV2 and TRBJ1-2; no clear D. The CDR3 has 12 residues. The germline gives CDR1 SNHLY, CDR2 FYNNEI. Trimming removed 3 bases at V and 5 bases at J, with 7 bases between. CDR3 in amino acids: CASSEGIYGYTF. The CDR3, as DNA: TGTGCCAGCAGTGAGGGGATTTATGGCTACACCTTC.

The table lists this clonotype with many counts. The chain carries TRBV20-1 and TRBJ2-1; D remains unclear. CDR3 length: 15 amino acids. CDR1 DFQATT and CDR2 SNEGSKA come from the germline V gene (reference sequence). Trimming took off 3 bases at V and 3 bases at J, with 15 bases between the two ends. This CDR3 reads CSASAPALHYNEQFF. In DNA, the CDR3 is TGCAGTGCTAGCGCCCCGGCATTACACTACAATGAGCAGTTCTTC.